This passage covers 21 T cell receptor beta chains from one sample sequenced in a study of CD8 T cells in Susac syndrome. Reverse transcription of roughly 0.45 to 1 ug RNA was carried out with random hexamers. TCRdb fed the immunoSEQ multiplex PCR reads into MiXCR, producing one record per CDR3 protein. Of around 190,000 distinct CDR3 sequences in the sample, roughly 95% were seen once. The sequenced sample was CD8+ T cells from PBMCs. The receptor set was obtained from a human donor with multiple sclerosis.

The sample holds one count of this clonotype. The chain recombines TRBV28 with TRBJ2-3; no clear D. Per germline, CDR1 MDHEN and CDR2 SYDVKM. The CDR3 loop spans 12 amino acids. Deletions cut 6 bases from V and 2 bases from J, with 6 bases between. The CDR3 bases are TGTGCCAGCAGGCCCGACACAGATACGCAGTATTTT. This translates into CASRPDTDTQYF.

This chain uses TRBV12-3 or TRBV12-4 with TRBJ2-3; tentative D call: TRBD2 (6 bases). CDR3 size: 17 residues. V was cut by 6 bases and J by 3 bases, with 22 bases left in between. This CDR3 is CASRRRAAGRFTDTQYF. In nucleotides, the CDR3 is TGTGCCAGCAGGCGCCGGGCCGCAGGGAGGTTTACAGATACGCAGTATTTT.

Only a few counts were recorded for this clonotype. The chain has TRBV6-6 and TRBJ2-6; D remains ambiguous. V lost 10 bases and J lost 2, with 15 bases in between. The CDR3 totals 15 residues. CDR1 and CDR2 (germline): MNHNY, SVGAGI (reference sequence). Written as DNA, the CDR3 is TGTGCCACCCAAGCTACCCGGGCTGGGGCCAACGTCCTGACTTTC. It is translated as CATQATRAGANVLTF.

The chain is built from TRBV19 and TRBJ2-2; weak D call: TRBD1 (5 bases). V gave up 6 bases and J gave up 2 bases, with 13 bases separating them. The CDR3 has 15 amino acids. The germline V gene has CDR1 LNHDA and CDR2 SQIVND (reference sequence). CDR3 in DNA: TGTGCCAGTAGACCTTCCGACAGTAACACCGGGGAGCTGTTTTTT. This sequence encodes CASRPSDSNTGELFF.

The rearrangement uses TRBV28 and TRBJ2-7; 7 nucleotides align to TRBD1. Germline CDR1 and CDR2: MDHEN and SYDVKM. The CDR3 covers 14 residues. V gave up 5 bases and J gave up 2 bases; unmatched junction bases: 6. The CDR3 DNA follows: TGTGCCAGCAGTAGACCGACAGGGACCTACGAGCAGTACTTC. Translating it yields CASSRPTGTYEQYF.

The V gene is TRBV5-1, the J gene TRBJ2-3; D is uncertain. V shed 4 bases and J shed 0 bases, with 12 bases lying between them. Germline V lookup: CDR1 SGHRS, CDR2 YFSETQ. The CDR3 runs 15 residues. CDR3 residues: CASSPGQTSTDTQYF. Here the CDR3 DNA reads TGCGCCAGCAGCCCCGGGCAGACTAGCACAGATACGCAGTATTTT.

The chain is built from TRBV12-3 or TRBV12-4 and TRBJ2-3; D could derive from TRBD1 or TRBD2 (6 bases each). The ends were cut back, 2 bases at V and 4 bases at J, with 22 bases in the middle. The CDR3 length is 18 residues. The DNA of the CDR3 is TGTGCCAGCAGTTTAAGGGGGAGGAGCGTCTCCGGGGCAGATACGCAGTATTTT. Protein: CASSLRGRSVSGADTQYF.

This rearrangement joins TRBV9 to TRBJ2-1; D not certain. Per the germline V gene, CDR1 is SGDLS and CDR2 is YYNGEE. CDR3 length: 11 amino acids. V dropped 0 bases and J dropped 10 bases, with 5 bases sitting between them. The CDR3 is CASSVDTEQFF. Here the CDR3 DNA reads TGTGCCAGCAGCGTAGACACCGAGCAGTTCTTC.

This rearrangement joins TRBV7-9 to TRBJ2-7, with 7 bases lining up with TRBD2. Germline values: CDR1 SEHNR, CDR2 FQNEAQ (reference sequence). The trim removed 1 base at V and 2 bases at J, leaving 8 bases unmatched. The CDR3 runs to 16 residues. The CDR3 region has the DNA TGTGCCAGCAGCTTAGGGACTGGGGGAGGGCCCTACGAGCAGTACTTC. Amino acid sequence: CASSLGTGGGPYEQYF.

The CDR3 spells CASSPLAGVWEQYF. The DNA of the CDR3 is TGTGCCAGTAGTCCCTTAGCGGGAGTGTGGGAGCAGTACTTC. The genes are TRBV19 and TRBJ2-7; 9 bases are shared with TRBD2. This CDR3 has 14 amino acids. Germline V gene sequence: CDR1 LNHDA, CDR2 SQIVND (reference sequence). Trimming at V came to 5 bases and at J to 7 bases, leaving 9 bases not matched to a gene.

This chain links TRBV6-5 with TRBJ2-3; D gene ambiguous. The CDR3 has 14 residues. V was shortened by 5 bases and J by 4 bases, with 13 bases between the two germline ends. CDR1 is MNHEY and CDR2 is SVGAGI in the germline V gene. Here the CDR3 reads CASSEFHGSDTQYF. CDR3 DNA: TGTGCCAGCAGTGAGTTTCATGGGTCAGATACGCAGTATTTT.

In its sample, this clonotype was seen once. This chain links TRBV20-1 with TRBJ2-2; unclear D gene. V was trimmed by 2 bases and J by 3 bases, leaving 7 bases between them. Germline V gene data show CDR1 as DFQATT and CDR2 as SNEGSKA (reference sequence). This CDR3 has 13 residues. The CDR3, as DNA: TGCAGTGCTAGATCCATAGACACCGGGGAGCTGTTTTTT. Its translation: CSARSIDTGELFF.

This clonotype has only one observation. The chain recombines TRBV29-1 with TRBJ1-1; D possibly corresponds to TRBD1 (5 bases). V lost 0 bases to trimming and J lost 3 bases, with 14 bases between them. There are 15 residues in the CDR3. Looked up from germline, CDR1 is SQVTM and CDR2 is ANQGSEA. CDR3 protein: CSVEDLPGTDTEAFF. The CDR3 DNA sequence: TGCAGCGTTGAAGATCTCCCCGGGACGGACACTGAAGCTTTCTTT.

The chain has TRBV29-1 and TRBJ1-2, with 7 bases aligning to TRBD1. V lost 7 bases to trimming and J lost 8 bases; unmatched junction nucleotides: 16. The CDR3 sequence is 14 residues long. In germline, CDR1 is SQVTM, CDR2 ANQGSEA. The DNA for the CDR3 is TGCAGCGGGGACGACAGGGACGAGACTTCGGGCTACACCTTC. Its translation is CSGDDRDETSGYTF.

The rearrangement links TRBV11-2 to TRBJ2-3, with 7 bases lining up with TRBD2. CDR1 is SGHAT, CDR2 FQNNGV, per germline. The CDR3 has 15 amino acids. V dropped 2 bases and J dropped 6; count of bases not matched to a gene: 8. The CDR3 region has the DNA TGTGCCAGCAGCTTACCCACGGGGGGTATTGATACGCAGTATTTT. Its translation: CASSLPTGGIDTQYF. The entire variable domain, with the rest obtained from reference TRBV11-2 and TRBJ2-3, is as follows: EAGVAQSPRYKIIEKRQSVAFWCNPISGHATLYWYQQILGQGPKLLIQFQNNGVVDDSQLPKDRFSAERLKGVDSTLKIQPAKLEDSAVYLCASSLPTGGIDTQYFGPGTRLTVL.

The chain recombines TRBV9 with TRBJ2-7, with 14 bases aligning to TRBD2. In germline, CDR1 is SGDLS, CDR2 YYNGEE. After removal of 3 bases from V and 1 base from J, the junction contained 3 bases not matched to a gene. This CDR3 comprises 16 residues. The CDR3 region is CASSEGLAGVSYEQYF. The DNA for the CDR3 is TGTGCCAGCAGCGAGGGACTAGCGGGAGTTTCCTACGAGCAGTACTTC.

This chain connects TRBV7-3 to TRBJ2-3; D unclear. Trimming took off 5 bases at V and 1 base at J, with 10 bases between the two ends. CDR3 size: 14 residues. Germline V gene data show CDR1 as SGHTA and CDR2 as FQGTGA. The CDR3 here is CASSRTIRTDTQYF. Here the CDR3 DNA reads TGTGCCAGCAGCCGTACTATCCGCACAGATACGCAGTATTTT.

The rearrangement links TRBV7-2 to TRBJ1-1; D remains ambiguous. The CDR3 has 12 amino acids. V gave up 1 base and J gave up 6 bases, with 6 bases separating them. CDR1 and CDR2 (germline): SGHTA, FQGNSA. CDR3 protein: CASSLERPEAFF. The CDR3 region has the DNA TGTGCCAGCAGCTTAGAAAGGCCTGAAGCTTTCTTT.

This clonotype has a single count. The chain uses TRBV13 and TRBJ2-1; 8 positions match TRBD2. Germline CDR1 is PRHDT and CDR2 is FYEKMQ (reference sequence). V shed 6 bases, J shed 3 bases, and the junction held 4 bases outside the gene matches. CDR3 size: 14 residues. The CDR3 DNA sequence: TGTGCCAGCAGAGAGGGACTAGACTACAATGAGCAGTTCTTC. Protein sequence: CASREGLDYNEQFF.

The sample holds one count of this clonotype. The V call is TRBV10-2, the J call TRBJ2-1; D could derive from TRBD1 or TRBD2 (6 bases each). V was cut by 8 bases and J by 4 bases, with 18 bases left in between. Germline lookup yields CDR1 WSHSY and CDR2 SAAADI. The CDR3 runs to 15 residues. The CDR3 is CASHYPGGRYNEQFF. In nucleotides, the CDR3 is TGCGCCAGCCACTACCCCGGGGGCAGATACAATGAGCAGTTCTTC.

The chain employs TRBV20-1 and TRBJ1-1; no definite D call. The V gene lost 0 bases and the J gene lost 5 bases, with 7 bases spanning the gap. CDR3 length: 12 residues. Germline CDR1 is DFQATT and CDR2 is SNEGSKA (reference sequence). CDR3 DNA: TGCAGTGCTAGAGAGGGGTGGACTGAAGCTTTCTTT. This translates into CSAREGWTEAFF.